This T cell receptor (beta chain) was recovered during a study of Tregs in tolerant kidney transplant recipients. Study findings and constraints: Biological reproducibility was not directly addressed, but technical replication error appeared minimal.

Of note for this clone: The antigen is undetermined.

This table comes from immunoSEQ multiplex PCR, and its TCRdb copy is limited to in-frame clones, with some not included. The sample holds fewer than 45,000 clones; nearly 97% are singletons and the top ten take more than 0.35%. The TCR originated in a human donor in good health. Material for sequencing was Tregs from blood cultured with allogeneic cells.

CDR3 residues: CASSPGSLNEKLFF. DNA of the CDR3: TGTGCCAGCAGCCCAGGGTCCCTTAATGAAAAACTGTTTTTT. The V and J genes are TRBV7-9 and TRBJ1-4, with D tentatively TRBD1 (5 bases). Trimming removed 5 bases from V and 4 bases from J, with 11 bases in between. The CDR3 contains 14 residues. The germline V gene has CDR1 SEHNR and CDR2 FQNEAQ (reference sequence).